This TCR beta chain was sequenced during a study of PD-1 blockade in mismatch repair-deficient tumors. Study in general: All were previously treated, progressing patients with 11 to 13 mismatch repair-deficient cancer types.

Findings of the study overall: Tumor-resident clones, often undetectable pretreatment in blood, expanded then contracted after pembrolizumab.

Points on this clone: The antigen is unknown.

TCRdb's copy holds only in-frame clones and misses some; the assay was immunoSEQ multiplex PCR. Of 25,000 to 30,000 clones in the sample, approximately 84% are singletons; the top ten hold 2.5% to 3%. Mismatch repair deficiency was confirmed in all patients, by PCR or immunohistochemistry. TCR sequencing covered three patients who responded to pembrolizumab. The V end was cut by 5 bases, the J end by 0 bases, with 11 bases between. From germline, CDR1 is SEHNR and CDR2 FQNEAQ (reference sequence). CDR3 length: 16 amino acids. The rearrangement uses TRBV7-9 and TRBJ1-6, with D possibly TRBD1 on 6 matching bases. The sequence was obtained from an adult with mismatch repair-deficient cancer. Sequencing used PBMCs, obtained before pembrolizumab treatment. CDR3 residues: CASSTQQGSYNSPLHF. Written as DNA, the CDR3 is TGTGCCAGCAGCACACAACAGGGCTCCTATAATTCACCCCTCCACTTT.